This entry is about one TCR beta chain. The data belong to a study of blood T cell repertoires in COVID-19. Sequencing was performed with immunoSEQ multiplex PCR; in TCRdb, only in-frame clones are kept and a portion is missing. The sample lists over 200,000 clones; about nine tenths were seen once. V dropped 10 bases and J dropped 1; count of bases not matched to a gene: 4. CDR3 size: 13 residues. From germline, CDR1 is MNHEY and CDR2 SMNVEV (reference sequence). The chain employs TRBV27 and TRBJ2-1; 7 bases fit TRBD1. The sequence was collected from a man aged 40-50 years with acute or convalescent COVID-19. The material sequenced was peripheral blood. In nucleotides, the CDR3 is TGTGCCACCGCAGGGGGATCCTACAATGAGCAGTTCTTC. Translating gives CATAGGSYNEQFF.